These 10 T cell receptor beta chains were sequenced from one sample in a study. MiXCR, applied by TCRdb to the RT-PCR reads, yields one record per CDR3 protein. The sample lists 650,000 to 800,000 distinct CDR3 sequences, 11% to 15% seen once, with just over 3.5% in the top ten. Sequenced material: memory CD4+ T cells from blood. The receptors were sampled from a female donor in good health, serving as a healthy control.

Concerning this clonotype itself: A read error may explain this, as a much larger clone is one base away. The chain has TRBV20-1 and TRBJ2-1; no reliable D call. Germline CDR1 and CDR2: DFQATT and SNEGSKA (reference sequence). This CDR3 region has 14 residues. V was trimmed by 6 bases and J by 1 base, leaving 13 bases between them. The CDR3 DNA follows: TGCAGTGCCGACTCACTTAGATCCTACAATGAGCAGTTCTTC. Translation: CSADSLRSYNEQFF.

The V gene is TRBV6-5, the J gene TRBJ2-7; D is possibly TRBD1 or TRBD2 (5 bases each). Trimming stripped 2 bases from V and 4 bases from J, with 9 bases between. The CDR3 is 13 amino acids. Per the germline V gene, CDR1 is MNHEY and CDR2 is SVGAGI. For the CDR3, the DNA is TGTGCCAGCAGTTACAGGGACGGGTACGAGCAGTACTTC. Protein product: CASSYRDGYEQYF.

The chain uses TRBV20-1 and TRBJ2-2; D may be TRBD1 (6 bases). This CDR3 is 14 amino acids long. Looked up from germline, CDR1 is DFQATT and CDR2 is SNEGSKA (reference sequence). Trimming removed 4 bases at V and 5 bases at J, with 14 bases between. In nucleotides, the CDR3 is TGCAGTGCTAAGTCCAGGGGTATGACCGGGGAGCTGTTTTTT. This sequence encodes CSAKSRGMTGELFF.

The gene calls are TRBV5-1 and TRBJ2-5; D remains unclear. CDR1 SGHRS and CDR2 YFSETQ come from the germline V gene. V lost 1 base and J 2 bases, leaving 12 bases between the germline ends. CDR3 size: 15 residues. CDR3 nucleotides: TGCGCCAGCAGCTTGCGGCCGCCCCCACAAGAGACCCAGTACTTC. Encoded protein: CASSLRPPPQETQYF.

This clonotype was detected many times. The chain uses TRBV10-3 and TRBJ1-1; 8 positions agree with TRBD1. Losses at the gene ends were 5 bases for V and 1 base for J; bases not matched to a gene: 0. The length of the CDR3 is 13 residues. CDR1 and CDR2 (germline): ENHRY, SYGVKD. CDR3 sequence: CAISQGANTEAFF. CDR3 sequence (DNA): TGTGCCATCAGTCAGGGGGCGAACACTGAAGCTTTCTTT.

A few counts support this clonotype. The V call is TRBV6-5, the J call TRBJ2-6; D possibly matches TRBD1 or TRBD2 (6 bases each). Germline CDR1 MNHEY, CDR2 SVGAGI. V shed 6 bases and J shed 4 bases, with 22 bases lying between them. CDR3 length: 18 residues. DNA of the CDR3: TGTGCCAGCAGGGCACCGTTCGGGGGCGCCCTCGGGGCCAACGTCCTGACTTTC. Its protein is CASRAPFGGALGANVLTF.

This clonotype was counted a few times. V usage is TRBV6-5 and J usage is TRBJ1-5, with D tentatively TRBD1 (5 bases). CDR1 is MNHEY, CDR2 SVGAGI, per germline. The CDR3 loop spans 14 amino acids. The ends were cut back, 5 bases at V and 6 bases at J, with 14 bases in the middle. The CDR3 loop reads CASSGESGRQPQHF. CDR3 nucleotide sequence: TGTGCCAGCAGTGGGGAGTCAGGGCGTCAGCCCCAGCATTTT.

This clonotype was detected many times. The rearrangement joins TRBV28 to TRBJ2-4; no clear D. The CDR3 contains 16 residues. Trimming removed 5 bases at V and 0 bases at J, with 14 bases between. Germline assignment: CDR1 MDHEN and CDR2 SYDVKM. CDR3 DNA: TGTGCCAGCAGTCTGGACCCGAGGCTAGCCAAAAACATTCAGTACTTC. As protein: CASSLDPRLAKNIQYF.

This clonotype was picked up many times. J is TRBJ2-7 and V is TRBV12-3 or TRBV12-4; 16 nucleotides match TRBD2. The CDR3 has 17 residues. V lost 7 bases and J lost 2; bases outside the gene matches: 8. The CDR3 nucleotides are TGTGCCAGCACTCCCGGGACTAGCGGGAGGGGGGCCTACGAGCAGTACTTC. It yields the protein CASTPGTSGRGAYEQYF.

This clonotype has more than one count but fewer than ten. The DNA of the CDR3 is TGCGCCAGCAGCTTGTTGGGCAGCGAGACCGCGAACACCGGGGAGCTGTTTTTT. Translation: CASSLLGSETANTGELFF. The rearrangement uses TRBV5-1 and TRBJ2-2; D is unresolved. Germline CDR1 is SGHRS and CDR2 is YFSETQ. The CDR3 runs 18 residues. Trimming took 1 base from V and 0 from J, leaving 16 bases between them.